This T cell receptor (beta chain) was documented in a study of regulatory T cells in long-lasting Graves disease. As for time point: newly diagnosed GD, antithyroid drugs for less than 3 months. From PBMCs, RNA was extracted and then used to make the TCR library. Germline V gives CDR1 MNHEY, CDR2 SMNVEV (reference sequence). This CDR3 has 15 amino acids. V was pared by 3 bases and J by 5 bases, with 6 bases of the junction left unmatched. The study, taken as a whole, reports: Accuracy may have suffered from the small sample size.

The TCR beta library used iRepertoire HTBI primers with Arm-PCR amplification of CDR3. TCRdb ran MiXCR on the multiplex PCR reads and lists one entry per CDR3 protein. The table records hundreds of thousands of distinct CDR3 sequences, under 20% of them present only once. Turning to this clonotype: Antigen specificity is unknown.

These same records also appear under a second study, on T cells in Graves' hyperthyroidism and ophthalmopathy. From that paper: Hyperthyroidism in the patients, aged 18 to 65, was newly diagnosed and under 2 months in duration. In simple terms, a model built on 13 V-J features told ophthalmopathy apart from stable hyperthyroidism.

The material was peripheral blood mononuclear cells (PBMCs), obtained at new diagnosis, from a patient treated with antithyroid drugs. This TCR was sampled from a young woman with Graves disease. The V call is TRBV27, the J call TRBJ2-3; 9 nucleotides match TRBD2. CDR3 sequence: CASSFLAGTLDTQYF. The CDR3 bases are TGTGCCAGCAGTTTCCTAGCGGGAACATTAGATACGCAGTATTTT.